The T cell receptor (beta chain) described here comes from a study of blood T cell repertoires in COVID-19. In the study overall: Each recovered donor of Cohort 3 presented with two negative PCRs, clearance, or symptom resolution. Sites across the United States, Italy and Spain contributed samples from acute and convalescent COVID-19. PBMCs, B-cell-depleted T cells, or T cells were the source of the cDNA or gDNA that made up the material.

Deletions cut 6 bases from V and 2 bases from J, with 8 bases between. Per the germline V gene, CDR1 is MNHEY and CDR2 is SVGEGT. This CDR3 has 13 amino acids. Repertoires were generated with immunoSEQ multiplex PCR, while TCRdb's copy carries only in-frame clones and drops some. The sample lists some 220,000 clones, approximately 87% occurring once. The chain uses TRBV6-2 or TRBV6-3 and TRBJ1-5, with D perhaps matching TRBD1 (5 bases). The TCR was taken from a woman aged 45-59 years in a cohort exposed to, infected with or recovered from COVID-19 (not recorded which). The sequenced material came from PBMCs or T cells enriched from blood (not recorded which). This chain's CDR3 is CASSIQGNQPQHF. As DNA, the CDR3 is TGTGCCAGCAGCATACAGGGCAATCAGCCCCAGCATTTT.